This section outlines one T cell receptor (beta chain) sequence together with its context. Only in-frame clones appear in the TCRdb table, and some are missing; sequencing was by immunoSEQ multiplex PCR. Seen here are some 20,000 clones, more than 65% observed once, and the top ten hold around 20%. The data are from a study of PD-1 blockade in classical Hodgkin lymphoma. As to time point: cycle 4 day 1 (C4D1), after less than 7 weeks of nivolumab. Each of the patients experienced relapse following autologous stem cell transplantation, and their brentuximab vedotin exposure differed. CDR1 and CDR2 (germline): SGHRS, YFSETQ. V lost 1 base, J lost 2 bases, and 7 bases lay in between. This CDR3 is built from 14 residues.

The sequencing used peripheral blood mononuclear cells (PBMCs), collected before the fourth cycle of nivolumab. The receptor's source is a human donor with classical Hodgkin lymphoma. The chain carries TRBV5-1 and TRBJ2-1; D remains unclear. The chain's CDR3 is CASSLSAAYNEQFF. The CDR3 nucleotides are TGCGCCAGCAGCTTGTCGGCAGCCTACAATGAGCAGTTCTTC. The variable domain in full, completed from reference TRBV5-1 and TRBJ2-1, reads KAGVTQTPRYLIKTRGQQVTLSCSPISGHRSVSWYQQTPGQGLQFLFEYFSETQRNKGNFPGRFSGRQFSNSRSEMNVSTLELGDSALYLCASSLSAAYNEQFFGPGTRLTVL.